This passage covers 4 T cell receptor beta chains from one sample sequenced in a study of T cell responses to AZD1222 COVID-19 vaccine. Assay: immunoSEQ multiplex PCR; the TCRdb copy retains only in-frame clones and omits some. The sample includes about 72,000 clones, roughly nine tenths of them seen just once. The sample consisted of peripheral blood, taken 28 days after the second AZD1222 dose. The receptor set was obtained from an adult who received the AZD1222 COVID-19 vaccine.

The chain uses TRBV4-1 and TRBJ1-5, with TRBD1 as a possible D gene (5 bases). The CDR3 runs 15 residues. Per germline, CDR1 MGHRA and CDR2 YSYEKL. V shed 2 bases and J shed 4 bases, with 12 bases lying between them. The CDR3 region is CASSQTTSGNQPQHF. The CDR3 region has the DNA TGCGCCAGCAGCCAAACCACCTCAGGGAATCAGCCCCAGCATTTT.

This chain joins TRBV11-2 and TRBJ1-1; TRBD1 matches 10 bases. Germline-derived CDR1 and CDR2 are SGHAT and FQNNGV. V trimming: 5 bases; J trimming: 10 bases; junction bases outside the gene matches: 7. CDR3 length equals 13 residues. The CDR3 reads CASSQRTGGRAFF. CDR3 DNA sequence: TGTGCCAGCAGCCAGAGGACAGGGGGTCGAGCTTTCTTT.

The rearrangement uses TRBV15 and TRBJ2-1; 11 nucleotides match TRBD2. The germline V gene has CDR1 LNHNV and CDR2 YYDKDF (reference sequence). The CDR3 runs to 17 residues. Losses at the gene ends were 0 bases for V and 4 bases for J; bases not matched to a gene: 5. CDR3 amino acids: CATSRDRGTSGYNEQFF. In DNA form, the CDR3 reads TGTGCCACCAGCAGAGATCGCGGGACTAGCGGTTACAATGAGCAGTTCTTC.

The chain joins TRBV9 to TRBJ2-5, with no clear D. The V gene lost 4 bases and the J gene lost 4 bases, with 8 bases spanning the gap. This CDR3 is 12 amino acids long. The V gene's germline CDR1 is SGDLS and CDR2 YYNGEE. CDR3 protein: CASSPTGETQYF. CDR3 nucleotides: TGTGCCAGCAGCCCTACGGGAGAGACCCAGTACTTC.